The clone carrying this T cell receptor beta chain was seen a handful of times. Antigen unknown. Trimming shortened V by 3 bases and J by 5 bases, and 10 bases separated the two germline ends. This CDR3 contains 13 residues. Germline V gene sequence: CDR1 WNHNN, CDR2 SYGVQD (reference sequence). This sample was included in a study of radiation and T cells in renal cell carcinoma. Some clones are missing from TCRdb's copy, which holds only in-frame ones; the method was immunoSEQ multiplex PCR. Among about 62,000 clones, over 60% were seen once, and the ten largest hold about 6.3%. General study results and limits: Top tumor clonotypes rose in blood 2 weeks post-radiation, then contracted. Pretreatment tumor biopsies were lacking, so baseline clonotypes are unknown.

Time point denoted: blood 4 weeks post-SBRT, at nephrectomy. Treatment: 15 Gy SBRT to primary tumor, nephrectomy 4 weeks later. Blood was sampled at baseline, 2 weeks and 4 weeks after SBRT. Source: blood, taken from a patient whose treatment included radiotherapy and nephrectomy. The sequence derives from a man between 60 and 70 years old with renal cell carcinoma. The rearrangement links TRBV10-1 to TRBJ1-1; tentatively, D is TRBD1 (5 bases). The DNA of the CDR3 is TGCGCCAGCAGTGACGGGGGGGGAACTGAAGCTTTCTTT. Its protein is CASSDGGGTEAFF.